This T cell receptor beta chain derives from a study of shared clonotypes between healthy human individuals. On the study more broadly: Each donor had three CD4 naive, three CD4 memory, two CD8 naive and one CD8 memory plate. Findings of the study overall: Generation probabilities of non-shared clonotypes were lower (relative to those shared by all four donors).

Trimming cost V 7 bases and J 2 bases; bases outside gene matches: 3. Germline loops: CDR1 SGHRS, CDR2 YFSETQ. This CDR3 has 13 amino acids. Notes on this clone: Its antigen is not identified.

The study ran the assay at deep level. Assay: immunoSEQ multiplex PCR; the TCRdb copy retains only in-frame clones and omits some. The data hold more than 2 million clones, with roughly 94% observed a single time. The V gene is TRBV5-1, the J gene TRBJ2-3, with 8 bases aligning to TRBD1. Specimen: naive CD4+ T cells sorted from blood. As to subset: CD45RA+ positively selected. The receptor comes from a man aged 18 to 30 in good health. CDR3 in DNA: TGCGCCAGCGGGACAGGTTACACAGATACGCAGTATTTT. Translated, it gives CASGTGYTDTQYF.